Reported below is one T cell receptor beta chain. This entry is derived from a study of cytomegalovirus exposure and HLA in healthy donors. The PCR employed 60 Vbeta primers together with 13 Jbeta primers. Data came from immunoSEQ multiplex PCR; TCRdb stores just in-frame clones and leaves some out. This sample carries fewer than 150,000 clones, approximately 70% of them seen once, and the ten largest clones take approximately 1.6%. The CDR3 runs 14 residues. CDR1 MNHEY and CDR2 SMNVEV come from the germline V gene (reference sequence). With 6 bases clipped from V and 7 bases from J, the junction kept 6 bases outside the gene matches.

The V call is TRBV27, the J call TRBJ1-4; 9 bases map to TRBD1. This clonotype was obtained from a human donor in good health. Sequencing used PBMCs. The CDR3 DNA reads TGTGCCAGCAGCACAACAGGGGGCGCTGAAAAACTGTTTTTT. This encodes CASSTTGGAEKLFF.